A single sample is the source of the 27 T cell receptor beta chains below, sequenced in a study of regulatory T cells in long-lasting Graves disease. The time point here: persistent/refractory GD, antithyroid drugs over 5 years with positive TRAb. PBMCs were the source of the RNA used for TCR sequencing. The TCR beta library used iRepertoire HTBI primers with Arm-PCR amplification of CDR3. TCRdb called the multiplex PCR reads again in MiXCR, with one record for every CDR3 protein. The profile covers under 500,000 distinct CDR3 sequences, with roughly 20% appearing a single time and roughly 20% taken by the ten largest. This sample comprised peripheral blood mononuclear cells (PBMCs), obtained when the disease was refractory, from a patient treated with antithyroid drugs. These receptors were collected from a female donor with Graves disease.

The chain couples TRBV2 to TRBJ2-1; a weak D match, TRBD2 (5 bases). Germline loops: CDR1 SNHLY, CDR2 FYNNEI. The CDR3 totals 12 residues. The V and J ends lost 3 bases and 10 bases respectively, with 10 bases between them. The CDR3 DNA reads TGTGCCAGCAGTGACCTACCGGGAGAGCAGTTCTTC. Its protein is CASSDLPGEQFF.

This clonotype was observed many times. The CDR3 protein is CASSSWTRNDEQYF. CDR3 bases: TGTGCCAGCAGCTCTTGGACGCGGAACGACGAGCAGTACTTC. This sequence joins TRBV7-9 and TRBJ2-7; no clear D gene. The CDR3 extends over 14 amino acids. Germline V gene lookup returns CDR1 SEHNR and CDR2 FQNEAQ (reference sequence). V dropped 4 bases and J dropped 5 bases, with 15 bases sitting between them.

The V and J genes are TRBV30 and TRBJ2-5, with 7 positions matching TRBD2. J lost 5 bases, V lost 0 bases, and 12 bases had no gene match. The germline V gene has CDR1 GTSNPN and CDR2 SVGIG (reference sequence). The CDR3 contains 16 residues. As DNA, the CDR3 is TGTGCCTGGAGTGTCTCGCGGGAGCACATTAGGGAGACCCAGTACTTC. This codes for CAWSVSREHIRETQYF.

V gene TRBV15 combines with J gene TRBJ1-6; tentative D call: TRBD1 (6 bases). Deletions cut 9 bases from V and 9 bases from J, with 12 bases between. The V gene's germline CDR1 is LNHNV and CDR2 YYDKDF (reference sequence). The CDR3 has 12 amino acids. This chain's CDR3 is CATARGASPLHF. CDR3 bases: TGTGCCACAGCCAGGGGAGCTTCACCCCTCCACTTT. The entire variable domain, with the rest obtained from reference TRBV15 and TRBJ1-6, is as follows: DAMVIQNPRYQVTQFGKPVTLSCSQTLNHNVMYWYQQKSSQAPKLLFHYYDKDFNNEADTPDNFQSRRPNTSFCFLDIRSPGLGDTAMYLCATARGASPLHFGNGTRLTVT.

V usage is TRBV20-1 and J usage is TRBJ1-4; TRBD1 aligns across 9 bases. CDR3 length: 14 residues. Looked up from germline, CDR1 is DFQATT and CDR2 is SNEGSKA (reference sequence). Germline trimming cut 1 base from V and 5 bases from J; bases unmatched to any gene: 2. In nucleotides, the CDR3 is TGCAGTGCTAGAGTACAGGGGGCGAATGAAAAACTGTTTTTT. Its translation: CSARVQGANEKLFF.

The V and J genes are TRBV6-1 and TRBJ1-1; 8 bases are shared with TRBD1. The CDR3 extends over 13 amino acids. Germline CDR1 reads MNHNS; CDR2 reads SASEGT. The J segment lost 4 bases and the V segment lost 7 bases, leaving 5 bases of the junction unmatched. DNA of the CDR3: TGTGCCAGCACCGCCACAGGGGGCACTGAAGCTTTCTTT. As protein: CASTATGGTEAFF.

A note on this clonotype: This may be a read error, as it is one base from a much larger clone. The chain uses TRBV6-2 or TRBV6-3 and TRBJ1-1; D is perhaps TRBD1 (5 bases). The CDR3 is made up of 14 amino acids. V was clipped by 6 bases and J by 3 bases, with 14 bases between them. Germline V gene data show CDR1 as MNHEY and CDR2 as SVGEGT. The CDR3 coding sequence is TGTGCCAGCAGCACCCAGGGTTTTGACACTGAAGCTTTCTTT. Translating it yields CASSTQGFDTEAFF.

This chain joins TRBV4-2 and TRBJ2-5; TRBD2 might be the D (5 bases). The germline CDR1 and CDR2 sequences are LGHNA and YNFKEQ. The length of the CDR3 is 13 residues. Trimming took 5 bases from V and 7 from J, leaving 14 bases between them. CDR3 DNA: TGTGCCAGCAGCGAGATTAAAGGAGGGACCCAGTACTTC. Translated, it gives CASSEIKGGTQYF.

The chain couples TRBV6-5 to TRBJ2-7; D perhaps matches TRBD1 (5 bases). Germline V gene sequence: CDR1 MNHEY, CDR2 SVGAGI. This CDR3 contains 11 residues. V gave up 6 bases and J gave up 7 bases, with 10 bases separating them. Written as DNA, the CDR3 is TGTGCCAGCAGGTACAAGGGGGAGCAGTACTTC. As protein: CASRYKGEQYF.

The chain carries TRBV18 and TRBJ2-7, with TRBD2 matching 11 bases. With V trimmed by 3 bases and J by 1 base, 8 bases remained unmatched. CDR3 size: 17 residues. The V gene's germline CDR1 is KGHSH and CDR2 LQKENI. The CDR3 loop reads CASSPGLAGVWSYEQYF. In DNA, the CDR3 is TGTGCCAGCTCACCTGGACTAGCGGGCGTATGGTCCTACGAGCAGTACTTC.

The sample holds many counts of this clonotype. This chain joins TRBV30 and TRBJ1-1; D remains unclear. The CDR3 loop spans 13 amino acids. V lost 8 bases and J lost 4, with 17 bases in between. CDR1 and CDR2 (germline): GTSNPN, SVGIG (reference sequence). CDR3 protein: CAESNERSTEAFF. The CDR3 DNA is TGTGCCGAATCCAATGAGCGGTCCACTGAAGCTTTCTTT.

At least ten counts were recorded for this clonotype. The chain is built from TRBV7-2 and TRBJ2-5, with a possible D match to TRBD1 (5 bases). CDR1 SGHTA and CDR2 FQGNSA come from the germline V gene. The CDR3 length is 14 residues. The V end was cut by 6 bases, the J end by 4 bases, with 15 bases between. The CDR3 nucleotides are TGTGCCAGCAGTCTTGTTGGGGCCGCAGAGACCCAGTACTTC. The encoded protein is CASSLVGAAETQYF.

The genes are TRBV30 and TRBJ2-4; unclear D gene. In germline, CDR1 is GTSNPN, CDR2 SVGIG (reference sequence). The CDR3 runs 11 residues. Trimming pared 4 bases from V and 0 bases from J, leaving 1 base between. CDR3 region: CAWTAKNIQYF. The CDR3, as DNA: TGTGCCTGGACAGCCAAAAACATTCAGTACTTC.

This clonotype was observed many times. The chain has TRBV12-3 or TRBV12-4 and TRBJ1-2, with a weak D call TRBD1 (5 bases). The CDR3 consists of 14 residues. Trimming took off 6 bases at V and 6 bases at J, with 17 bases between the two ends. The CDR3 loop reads CASSLDRQSHGYTF. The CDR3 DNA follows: TGTGCCAGCAGCCTAGACCGACAGAGTCATGGCTACACCTTC.

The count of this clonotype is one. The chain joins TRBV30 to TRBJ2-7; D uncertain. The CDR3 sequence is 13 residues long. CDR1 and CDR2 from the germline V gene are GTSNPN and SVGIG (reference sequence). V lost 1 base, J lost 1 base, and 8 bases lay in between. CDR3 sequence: CAWSDSVSYEQYF. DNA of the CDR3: TGTGCCTGGAGTGATTCCGTGTCCTACGAGCAGTACTTC.

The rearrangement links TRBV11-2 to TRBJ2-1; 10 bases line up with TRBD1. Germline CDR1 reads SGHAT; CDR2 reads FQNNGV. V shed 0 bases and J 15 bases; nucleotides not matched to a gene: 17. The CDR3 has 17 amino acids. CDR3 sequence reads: CASSLEGTGARGLATFF. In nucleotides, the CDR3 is TGTGCCAGCAGCTTAGAAGGGACAGGGGCCCGAGGACTAGCTACGTTCTTC. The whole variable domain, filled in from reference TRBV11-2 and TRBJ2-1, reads EAGVAQSPRYKIIEKRQSVAFWCNPISGHATLYWYQQILGQGPKLLIQFQNNGVVDDSQLPKDRFSAERLKGVDSTLKIQPAKLEDSAVYLCASSLEGTGARGLATFFGPGTRLTVL.

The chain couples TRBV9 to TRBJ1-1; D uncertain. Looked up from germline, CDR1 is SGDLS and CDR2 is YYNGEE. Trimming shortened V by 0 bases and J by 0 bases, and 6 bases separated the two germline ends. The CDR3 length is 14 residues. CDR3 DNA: TGTGCCAGCAGCGTAGCCGCAATGAACACTGAAGCTTTCTTT. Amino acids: CASSVAAMNTEAFF.

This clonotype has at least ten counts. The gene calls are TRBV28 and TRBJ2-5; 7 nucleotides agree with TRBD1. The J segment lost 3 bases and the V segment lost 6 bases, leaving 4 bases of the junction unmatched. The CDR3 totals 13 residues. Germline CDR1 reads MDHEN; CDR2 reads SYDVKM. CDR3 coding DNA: TGTGCCAGCAGAGAGACAGGGAAAGAGACCCAGTACTTC. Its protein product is CASRETGKETQYF.

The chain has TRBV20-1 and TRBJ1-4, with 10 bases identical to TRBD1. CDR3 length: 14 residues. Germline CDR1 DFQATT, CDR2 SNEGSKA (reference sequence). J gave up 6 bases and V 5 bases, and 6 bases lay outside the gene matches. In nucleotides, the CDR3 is TGCAGTGCTGAGAGACAGGGGGCAGATGAAAAACTGTTTTTT. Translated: CSAERQGADEKLFF.

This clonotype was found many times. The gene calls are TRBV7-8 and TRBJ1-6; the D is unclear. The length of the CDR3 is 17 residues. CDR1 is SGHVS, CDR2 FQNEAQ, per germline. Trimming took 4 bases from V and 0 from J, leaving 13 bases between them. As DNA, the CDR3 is TGTGCCAGCAGCTATAGGACGGCGAGCTCCTATAATTCACCCCTCCACTTT. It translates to CASSYRTASSYNSPLHF.

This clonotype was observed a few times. CDR3 DNA sequence: TGCGCCAGTCGGACGTTCTCTAGCACAGATACGCAGTATTTT. This gives the protein CASRTFSSTDTQYF. This rearrangement joins TRBV5-1 to TRBJ2-3; the D is unclear. The germline V gene encodes CDR1 SGHRS and CDR2 YFSETQ. This CDR3 spans 14 amino acids. V was trimmed by 8 bases and J by 0 bases, leaving 13 bases between them.

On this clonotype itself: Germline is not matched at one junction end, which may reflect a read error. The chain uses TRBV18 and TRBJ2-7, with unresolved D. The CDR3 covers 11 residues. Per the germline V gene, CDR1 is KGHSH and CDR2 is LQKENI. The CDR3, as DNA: TGTGCCAGCTCCCTTTCTGACGAGCAGCACTTC. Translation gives CASSLSDEQHF.

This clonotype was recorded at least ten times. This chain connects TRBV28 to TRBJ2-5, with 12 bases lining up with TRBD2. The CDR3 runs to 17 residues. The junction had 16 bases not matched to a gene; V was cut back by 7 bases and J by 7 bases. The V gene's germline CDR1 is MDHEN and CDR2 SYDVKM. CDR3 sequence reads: CASIKSGTSGLGGTQYF. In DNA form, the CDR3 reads TGTGCCAGCATAAAGTCCGGGACTAGCGGGCTGGGGGGGACCCAGTACTTC.

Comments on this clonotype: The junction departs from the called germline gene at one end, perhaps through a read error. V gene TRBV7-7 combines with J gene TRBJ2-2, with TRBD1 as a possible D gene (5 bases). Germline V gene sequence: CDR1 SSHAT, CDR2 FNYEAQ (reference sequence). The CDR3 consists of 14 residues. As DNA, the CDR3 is TGTGCTAGCAGCGTCGACAGAGACACCGGGGAGCTGTTTTTT. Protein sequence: CASSVDRDTGELFF.

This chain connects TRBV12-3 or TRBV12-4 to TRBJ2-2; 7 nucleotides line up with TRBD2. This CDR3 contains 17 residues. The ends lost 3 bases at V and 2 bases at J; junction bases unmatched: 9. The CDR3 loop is CASSFFLSGINTGELFF. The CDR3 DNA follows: TGTGCCAGCAGTTTTTTTTTAAGCGGGATCAACACCGGGGAGCTGTTTTTT.

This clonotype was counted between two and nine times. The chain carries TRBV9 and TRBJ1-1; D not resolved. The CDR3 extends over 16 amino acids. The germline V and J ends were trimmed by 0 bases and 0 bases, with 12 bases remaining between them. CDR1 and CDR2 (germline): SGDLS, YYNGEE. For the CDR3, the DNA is TGTGCCAGCAGCGTAGTTGGGGTTGGAATGAACACTGAAGCTTTCTTT. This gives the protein CASSVVGVGMNTEAFF.

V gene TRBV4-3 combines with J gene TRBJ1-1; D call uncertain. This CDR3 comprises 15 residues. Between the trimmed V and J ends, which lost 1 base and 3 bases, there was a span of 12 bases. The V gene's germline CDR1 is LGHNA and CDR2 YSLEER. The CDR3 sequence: CASSQGLRLDTEAFF. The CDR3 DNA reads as TGCGCCAGCAGCCAAGGCTTGAGGCTCGACACTGAAGCTTTCTTT.